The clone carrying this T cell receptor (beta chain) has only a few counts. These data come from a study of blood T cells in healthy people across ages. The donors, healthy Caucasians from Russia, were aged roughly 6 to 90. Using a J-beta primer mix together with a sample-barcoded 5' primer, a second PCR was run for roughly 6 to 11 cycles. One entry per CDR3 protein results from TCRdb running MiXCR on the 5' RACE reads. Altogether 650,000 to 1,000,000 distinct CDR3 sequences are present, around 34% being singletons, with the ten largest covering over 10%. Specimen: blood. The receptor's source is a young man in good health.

CDR3 sequence: CASSPGRSSSYNEQFF. CDR3 coding DNA: TGTGCCAGCAGCCCGGGCAGGAGTAGCTCCTACAATGAGCAGTTCTTC. V usage is TRBV7-9 and J usage is TRBJ2-1; D is uncertain. The CDR3 has 16 residues. Trimming pared 5 bases from V and 0 bases from J, leaving 14 bases between. Germline V gene data show CDR1 as SEHNR and CDR2 as FQNEAQ (reference sequence).